The sequence of this TCR beta chain was determined in a study of Graves' ophthalmopathy and Graves' hyperthyroidism. This clonotype appeared a few times. The antigen is undetermined. Study observations and caveats: The model forecast ophthalmopathy progression, reaching around 66% sensitivity and 72.22% specificity.

The PBMCs had their origin in more than 9.5 ml of fresh peripheral blood. TCR beta CDR3 regions were amplified from RNA transcripts. An initial RT-PCR round employing HTBI primers preceded a second-round multiplex PCR. A single record per CDR3 protein comes from TCRdb applying MiXCR to the multiplex PCR reads. The profile shows 300,000 to 450,000 distinct CDR3 sequences, roughly 17% of them singletons. From germline, CDR1 is LGHNA and CDR2 YNFKEQ. V lost 4 bases to trimming and J lost 2 bases, with 13 bases between them. This CDR3 is built from 15 residues. The genes are TRBV4-2 and TRBJ2-3; D might be TRBD2 (6 bases). The TCR was taken from an adult woman with stable Graves' hyperthyroidism. Source material: peripheral blood. The CDR3 sequence is CASSPRLEITDTQYF. DNA of the CDR3: TGTGCCAGCAGCCCCCGACTAGAAATCACAGATACGCAGTATTTT.